Following are 11 T cell receptor beta chains from one sample sequenced in a study of OX40 agonist ivuxolimab in advanced cancers. This table comes from immunoSEQ multiplex PCR, and its TCRdb copy is limited to in-frame clones, with some not included. The sample shows around 92,000 clones, 84% of them seen only once. Sequenced material: CD4+ or CD8+ T cells sorted from blood, taken in a trial of the OX40 agonist ivuxolimab. The receptors shown here come from an adult with an advanced solid tumor such as melanoma, head and neck, liver or kidney cancer.

The chain employs TRBV4-1 and TRBJ1-2; D not certain. V gave up 0 bases and J gave up 7 bases, with 9 bases separating them. The CDR3 runs 13 residues. In germline, CDR1 is MGHRA, CDR2 YSYEKL. CDR3 nucleotides: TGCGCCAGCAGCCAAGATCGGACGGTTGGCTACACCTTC. It specifies CASSQDRTVGYTF.

The chain is built from TRBV5-1 and TRBJ1-1, with D unclear. This CDR3 is built from 13 residues. Germline V gene lookup returns CDR1 SGHRS and CDR2 YFSETQ. V lost 4 bases and J lost 1, with 8 bases in between. Here the CDR3 reads CASSPGGNTEAFF. The CDR3 nucleotides are TGCGCCAGCAGCCCGGGTGGGAACACTGAAGCTTTCTTT. Full variable domain (remainder filled in from reference TRBV5-1 and TRBJ1-1): KAGVTQTPRYLIKTRGQQVTLSCSPISGHRSVSWYQQTPGQGLQFLFEYFSETQRNKGNFPGRFSGRQFSNSRSEMNVSTLELGDSALYLCASSPGGNTEAFFGQGTRLTVV.

The chain joins TRBV2 to TRBJ1-1; D is perhaps TRBD1 (5 bases). This CDR3 comprises 14 residues. Deletions cut 5 bases from V and 0 bases from J, with 10 bases between. The germline CDR1 and CDR2 sequences are SNHLY and FYNNEI. CDR3 nucleotides: TGTGCCAGCAGTCCGACAGTCATGAACACTGAAGCTTTCTTT. It encodes CASSPTVMNTEAFF. The full variable domain, completed using reference TRBV2 and TRBJ1-1, is EPEVTQTPSHQVTQMGQEVILRCVPISNHLYFYWYRQILGQKVEFLVSFYNNEISEKSEIFDDQFSVERPDGSNFTLKIRSTKLEDSAMYFCASSPTVMNTEAFFGQGTRLTVV.

The chain recombines TRBV7-7 with TRBJ2-5, with D perhaps matching TRBD1 (5 bases). V lost 3 bases, J lost 1 base, and 9 bases lay in between. The germline V gene encodes CDR1 SSHAT and CDR2 FNYEAQ (reference sequence). This CDR3 has 14 amino acids. This CDR3 reads CASSLGPAQETQYF. The CDR3 nucleotides read TGTGCCAGCAGCTTGGGGCCAGCCCAAGAGACCCAGTACTTC. Filled out from reference TRBV7-7 and TRBJ2-5, the complete variable domain reads GAGVSQSPRYKVTKRGQDVTLRCDPISSHATLYWYQQALGQGPEFLTYFNYEAQPDKSGLPSDRFSAERPEGSISTLTIQRTEQRDSAMYRCASSLGPAQETQYFGPGTRLLVL.

The genes are TRBV2 and TRBJ1-1, with D possibly being TRBD1 (6 bases). Germline V gives CDR1 SNHLY, CDR2 FYNNEI. V was shortened by 4 bases and J by 6 bases, with 12 bases between the two germline ends. The CDR3 length is 13 residues. CDR3 in DNA: TGTGCCAGCAGTGGACAGGTTGCAGCTGAAGCTTTCTTT. This translates into CASSGQVAAEAFF. The variable domain in full, completed from reference TRBV2 and TRBJ1-1, reads EPEVTQTPSHQVTQMGQEVILRCVPISNHLYFYWYRQILGQKVEFLVSFYNNEISEKSEIFDDQFSVERPDGSNFTLKIRSTKLEDSAMYFCASSGQVAAEAFFGQGTRLTVV.

The chain has TRBV4-2 and TRBJ2-5; TRBD2 matches 11 bases. With 2 bases clipped from V and 4 bases from J, the junction kept 6 bases outside the gene matches. CDR1 LGHNA and CDR2 YNFKEQ come from the germline V gene. This CDR3 comprises 16 residues. This chain's CDR3 is CASSQIAGGPRETQYF. DNA for the CDR3: TGTGCCAGCAGCCAAATAGCGGGGGGGCCAAGAGAGACCCAGTACTTC.

This clone was counted at least ten times. The V and J genes are TRBV4-3 and TRBJ2-1; D unresolved. CDR1 is LGHNA, CDR2 YSLEER, per germline. The CDR3 is 14 amino acids. Trimming took off 0 bases at V and 6 bases at J, with 9 bases between the two ends. CDR3: CASSQDGTPNEQFF. The CDR3 DNA sequence: TGCGCCAGCAGCCAAGATGGTACCCCCAATGAGCAGTTCTTC.

The chain carries TRBV6-6 and TRBJ1-1; 11 positions agree with TRBD1. CDR1 MNHNY and CDR2 SVGAGI come from the germline V gene (reference sequence). The CDR3 spans 15 residues. V shed 6 bases and J 3 bases; nucleotides not matched to a gene: 6. The CDR3 DNA is TGTGCCAGCAGGTCGCCGGGACAGGGGGACACTGAAGCTTTCTTT. Protein: CASRSPGQGDTEAFF.

This rearrangement joins TRBV4-3 to TRBJ2-3, with D unresolved. The CDR3 totals 17 residues. Germline V CDR1 and CDR2: LGHNA, YSLEER. V dropped 2 bases and J dropped 0 bases, with 15 bases sitting between them. CDR3 nucleotides: TGCGCCAGCAGCCAAAATTGGCTCCAGGAAAGCACAGATACGCAGTATTTT. Translated, it gives CASSQNWLQESTDTQYF.

This sequence joins TRBV27 and TRBJ2-3, with TRBD1 identical over 8 bases. The CDR3 is 16 amino acids. Germline lookup yields CDR1 MNHEY and CDR2 SMNVEV (reference sequence). V gave up 3 bases and J gave up 1 base; unmatched junction bases: 6. CDR3 in DNA: TGTGCCAGCAGTTTTTACACGGGACAGGGCACAGATACGCAGTATTTT. Translated, it gives CASSFYTGQGTDTQYF.

V and J are TRBV5-6 and TRBJ2-1; TRBD2 matches 7 bases. V was clipped by 4 bases and J by 7 bases; unmatched bases: 5. This CDR3 has 13 residues. CDR1 is SGHDT and CDR2 is YYEEEE in the germline V gene. CDR3 region: CASSSPRGNEQFF. In DNA, the CDR3 is TGTGCCAGCAGCAGCCCGCGGGGGAATGAGCAGTTCTTC. The variable domain in full, completed from reference TRBV5-6 and TRBJ2-1, reads DAGVTQSPTHLIKTRGQQVTLRCSPKSGHDTVSWYQQALGQGPQFIFQYYEEEERQRGNFPDRFSGHQFPNYSSELNVNALLLGDSALYLCASSSPRGNEQFFGPGTRLTVL.